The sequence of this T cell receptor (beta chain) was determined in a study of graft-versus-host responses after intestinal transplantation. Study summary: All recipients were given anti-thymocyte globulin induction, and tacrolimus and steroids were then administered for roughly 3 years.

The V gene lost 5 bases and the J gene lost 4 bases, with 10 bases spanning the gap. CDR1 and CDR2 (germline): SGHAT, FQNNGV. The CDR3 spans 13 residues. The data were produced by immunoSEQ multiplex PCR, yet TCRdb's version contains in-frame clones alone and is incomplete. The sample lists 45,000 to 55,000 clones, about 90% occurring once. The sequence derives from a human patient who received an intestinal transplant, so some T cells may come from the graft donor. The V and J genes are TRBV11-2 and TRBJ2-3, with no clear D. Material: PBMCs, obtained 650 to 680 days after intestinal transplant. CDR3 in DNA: TGTGCCAGCAGCCTAACAAGCCCAGATACGCAGTATTTT. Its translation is CASSLTSPDTQYF.